This T cell receptor (beta chain) was found in a study of technical replicates of blood from a few donors. Produced via immunoSEQ multiplex PCR; TCRdb's table is partial and in-frame only. The sample lists about 12,000 clones, around 96% occurring once. CDR3 length: 14 residues. Looked up from germline, CDR1 is SGHDT and CDR2 is YYEEEE. Trimming removed 4 bases from V and 6 bases from J, with 15 bases in between. The chain joins TRBV5-6 to TRBJ2-3, with D tentatively TRBD1 (6 bases). The receptor comes from a human donor in good health. The specimen was PBMCs. The CDR3 bases are TGTGCCAGCAGCCCAACGGAGAGGGGGGATACGCAGTATTTT. It specifies CASSPTERGDTQYF.